This T cell receptor (beta chain) appears in the sequencing data of a study of early T cells in non-severe SARS-CoV-2 infection. Study in general: Bulk RNA from unsorted whole blood was sequenced; chains were unpaired. Study outcomes and limitations: Reliance on VDJdb matching favored anti-spike CD8 responses; private and CD4 specificities were missed.

This clonotype appeared many times. Its target is not known. Separate cDNA molecules each had unique molecular identifiers attached to them. Each CDR3 protein gets one entry after TCRdb re-called the 5' RACE reads with MiXCR. The sample carries 70,000 to 95,000 distinct CDR3 sequences, 8.5% to 10% recorded once. This clonotype was obtained from an adult who was a healthcare worker with PCR-confirmed SARS-CoV-2 infection or an uninfected control (not recorded which). The sequencing input was whole blood.

Here the CDR3 reads CASSFRDINQPQHF. CDR3 nucleotides: TGTGCCAGTAGTTTCCGGGACATCAATCAGCCCCAGCATTTT. This chain connects TRBV19 to TRBJ1-5, with TRBD1 as a possible D gene (6 bases). This CDR3 has 14 residues. Germline V CDR1 and CDR2: LNHDA, SQIVND (reference sequence). The germline V and J ends were trimmed by 5 bases and 3 bases, with 11 bases remaining between them.